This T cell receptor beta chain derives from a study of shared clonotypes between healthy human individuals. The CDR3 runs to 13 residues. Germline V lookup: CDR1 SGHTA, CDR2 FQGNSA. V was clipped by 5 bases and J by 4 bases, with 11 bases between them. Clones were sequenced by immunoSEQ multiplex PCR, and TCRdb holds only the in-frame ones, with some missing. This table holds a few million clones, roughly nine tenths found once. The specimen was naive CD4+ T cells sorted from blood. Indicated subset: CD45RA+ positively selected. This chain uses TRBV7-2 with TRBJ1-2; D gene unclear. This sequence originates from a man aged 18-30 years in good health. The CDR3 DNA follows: TGTGCCAGCAGCCCTGAGGCCATCTATGGCTACACCTTC. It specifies CASSPEAIYGYTF.